This record concerns one T cell receptor beta chain sequence. Its cognate antigen is unknown. These data originate in a study of regulatory T cells in long-lasting Graves disease. Study-level points and caveats: Possibly, accuracy suffered from the small sample size.

Combining iRepertoire HTBI primers with Arm-PCR of CDR3 regions, the authors built TCR beta libraries. TCRdb re-derived calls from the multiplex PCR reads in MiXCR, one entry per CDR3 protein. Here the sample spans about 540,000 distinct CDR3 sequences, approximately 13% being singletons. Sample time point: newly diagnosed GD, antithyroid drugs for less than 3 months. PBMCs were the source of the RNA used for TCR sequencing. These data were also filed under a second study, of T cells in Graves' hyperthyroidism and ophthalmopathy. That paper adds: When the TCR CDR3 underwent first-round RT-PCR, the HTBI primer set was used. In validation, the model predicted ophthalmopathy. These predictions came a median about 6.5 months before onset.

The source is a man aged 25-45 years with Graves disease. The sample in question was peripheral blood mononuclear cells (PBMCs), obtained at new diagnosis, from a patient treated with antithyroid drugs.

The CDR3 region is CASSLRFEYSTGELFF. CDR3 DNA sequence: TGTGCCAGCTCCCTGAGATTCGAATATAGCACCGGGGAGCTGTTTTTT. The chain is built from TRBV6-1 and TRBJ2-2; unclear D gene. Germline CDR1 is MNHNS and CDR2 is SASEGT. This CDR3 has 16 residues. Trimming removed 8 bases from V and 4 bases from J, with 20 bases in between.